The 11 T cell receptor beta chains presented below share a single source sample, sequenced in a study of T-cell memory formation after mild COVID-19. From the 5' RACE reads, TCRdb called clonotypes with MiXCR, one entry per CDR3 protein. This sample has 180,000 or so distinct CDR3 sequences, with roughly 16% found just once. Sequenced material: PBMCs or a T cell subset sorted from them (not recorded which). All receptors derive from an adult woman who had mild COVID-19 (a few samples of this study predate the infection). Cell type and time point are not known.

The chain links TRBV11-1 to TRBJ2-1; D is unclear. There are 13 residues in the CDR3. Trimming left V 5 bases short and J 12 bases short, with 17 bases between. The germline V gene has CDR1 SGHAT and CDR2 FQDESV (reference sequence). This chain's CDR3 is CASSPSLGIGQFF. The CDR3 nucleotides read TGTGCCAGCAGCCCAAGTTTGGGGATTGGGCAGTTCTTC.

The V gene is TRBV5-1, the J gene TRBJ1-2; 9 positions match TRBD1. V lost 1 base, J lost 3 bases, and 1 base stayed unmatched. The CDR3 covers 14 residues. Germline values: CDR1 SGHRS, CDR2 YFSETQ. DNA of the CDR3: TGCGCCAGCAGCTTGTGGGACAGGGACTATGGCTACACCTTC. It is translated as CASSLWDRDYGYTF. The full variable domain, completed using reference TRBV5-1 and TRBJ1-2, is KAGVTQTPRYLIKTRGQQVTLSCSPISGHRSVSWYQQTPGQGLQFLFEYFSETQRNKGNFPGRFSGRQFSNSRSEMNVSTLELGDSALYLCASSLWDRDYGYTFGSGTRLTVV.

This clonotype was counted at least ten times. The chain has TRBV6-5 and TRBJ2-5; D remains unclear. Germline-derived CDR1 and CDR2 are MNHEY and SVGAGI. V dropped 6 bases and J dropped 7 bases, with 18 bases sitting between them. The CDR3 loop spans 14 amino acids. The chain's CDR3 is CASSPSSDSLTQYF. The CDR3 DNA sequence: TGTGCCAGCAGCCCCTCGAGCGATTCATTGACCCAGTACTTC.

This clonotype was found a few times. CDR3 DNA sequence: TGCGCCAGCAGCCTTAGACCCTCAGACGGGGATACGCAGTATTTT. This gives the protein CASSLRPSDGDTQYF. J is TRBJ2-3 and V is TRBV4-1; D uncertain. V was shortened by 4 bases and J by 6 bases, with 17 bases between the two germline ends. There are 15 residues in the CDR3. Germline values: CDR1 MGHRA, CDR2 YSYEKL.

This clonotype was seen a few times. This sequence joins TRBV25-1 and TRBJ1-2; the match to TRBD1 covers 7 bases. CDR3 size: 14 residues. V lost 7 bases to trimming and J lost 6 bases; unmatched junction nucleotides: 11. CDR1 and CDR2 (germline): MGHDK, SYGVNS. The CDR3 protein is CASTHTTTGNGYTF. Written as DNA, the CDR3 is TGTGCCAGCACCCACACTACGACAGGGAATGGCTACACCTTC.

The chain uses TRBV7-6 and TRBJ2-1; TRBD1 agrees at 10 bases. Germline CDR1 SGHVS, CDR2 FNYEAQ. The CDR3 runs 14 residues. V dropped 5 bases and J dropped 8; count of bases not matched to a gene: 6. This CDR3 is CASSARQGAYEQFF. The CDR3 DNA reads as TGTGCCAGCAGCGCAAGACAGGGGGCCTATGAGCAGTTCTTC.

This clonotype was found once. This sequence joins TRBV20-1 and TRBJ1-5; D unclear. Trimming took 3 bases from V and 2 from J, leaving 8 bases between them. The CDR3 is 13 residues long. Germline V lookup: CDR1 DFQATT, CDR2 SNEGSKA (reference sequence). CDR3 sequence reads: CSASPPGNQPQHF. The CDR3 bases are TGCAGTGCTAGTCCCCCGGGCAATCAGCCCCAGCATTTT.

This chain links TRBV5-1 with TRBJ2-5, with D perhaps TRBD2 (5 bases). Per the germline V gene, CDR1 is SGHRS and CDR2 is YFSETQ. CDR3 length: 15 residues. V was shortened by 4 bases and J by 3 bases, with 16 bases between the two germline ends. As DNA, the CDR3 is TGCGCCAGCAGCCCGCTCGCCGGAGGCGAAGAGACCCAGTACTTC. Translation gives CASSPLAGGEETQYF.

The chain combines TRBV25-1 with TRBJ2-1; 8 nucleotides agree with TRBD2. Germline V gene lookup returns CDR1 MGHDK and CDR2 SYGVNS. With V trimmed by 6 bases and J by 2 bases, 9 bases remained unmatched. The CDR3 contains 16 residues. The CDR3 sequence: CASRADPGGAYNEQFF. The CDR3, as DNA: TGTGCCAGCAGGGCAGATCCCGGGGGGGCCTACAATGAGCAGTTCTTC.

The chain recombines TRBV2 with TRBJ2-3; 11 bases line up with TRBD2. The ends lost 5 bases at V and 5 bases at J; junction bases unmatched: 6. Germline CDR1 SNHLY, CDR2 FYNNEI. The CDR3 is 15 residues long. The chain's CDR3 is CASSRPSGGRDTQYF. The CDR3 DNA is TGTGCCAGCAGTAGGCCTAGCGGGGGGAGAGATACGCAGTATTTT.

This clonotype was observed at least ten times. The genes are TRBV7-8 and TRBJ2-3; D unclear. Trimming took off 2 bases at V and 4 bases at J, with 7 bases between the two ends. From germline, CDR1 is SGHVS and CDR2 FQNEAQ. This CDR3 is 13 amino acids long. CDR3 coding DNA: TGTGCCAGCAGCTTACCCGGTTCAGATACGCAGTATTTT. This codes for CASSLPGSDTQYF.